The clone carrying this TCR beta chain was seen ten or more times. Its antigen is not known. By quantitative 5'-RACE with molecular barcodes, the TCR beta libraries were made. One entry per CDR3 protein results from TCRdb running MiXCR on the 5' RACE reads. Counted here are roughly 280,000 distinct CDR3 sequences, around 20% occurring once; the ten biggest clones make up roughly 7.4%. These data come from a study of CD8 T cells in ankylosing spondylitis. Study conclusions and caveats: Reported data indicate significant enrichment of disease-linked clones within matched ankylosing spondylitis synovial fluid. A motif in TCR beta, a set of 8 or 9 highly homologous variants, appeared characteristic of ankylosing spondylitis blood.

The sample taken for sequencing was blood, either unsorted or a sorted T cell fraction (not recorded which). The TCR sequence derives from a male donor with ankylosing spondylitis or in good health (not recorded which).

The CDR3 DNA follows: TGCAGCGTGGGGGGGGCAGGGGGTGTAATGGCTTTCTTT. Its protein is CSVGGAGGVMAFF. The rearrangement links TRBV29-1 to TRBJ1-1, with 7 bases aligning to TRBD1. The CDR3 sequence is 13 residues long. Germline-derived CDR1 and CDR2 are SQVTM and ANQGSEA. V shed 6 bases and J 11 bases; nucleotides not matched to a gene: 15.